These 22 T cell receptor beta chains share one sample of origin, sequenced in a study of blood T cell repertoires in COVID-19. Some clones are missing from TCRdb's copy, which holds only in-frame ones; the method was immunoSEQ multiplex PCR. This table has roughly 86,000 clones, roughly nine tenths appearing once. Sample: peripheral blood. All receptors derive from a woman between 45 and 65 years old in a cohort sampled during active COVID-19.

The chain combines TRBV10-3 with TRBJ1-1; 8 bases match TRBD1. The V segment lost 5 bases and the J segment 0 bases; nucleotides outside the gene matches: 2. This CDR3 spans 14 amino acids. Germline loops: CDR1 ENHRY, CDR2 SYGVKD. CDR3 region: CAISLQGVNTEAFF. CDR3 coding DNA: TGTGCCATCAGTTTACAGGGGGTGAACACTGAAGCTTTCTTT.

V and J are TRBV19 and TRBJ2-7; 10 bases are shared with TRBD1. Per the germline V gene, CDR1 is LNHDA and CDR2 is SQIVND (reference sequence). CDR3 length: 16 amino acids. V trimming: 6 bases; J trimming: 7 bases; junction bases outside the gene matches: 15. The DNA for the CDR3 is TGTGCCAGTAGCCCGGCGGCCCAGACAGGGGGCTGGGAGCAGTACTTC. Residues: CASSPAAQTGGWEQYF.

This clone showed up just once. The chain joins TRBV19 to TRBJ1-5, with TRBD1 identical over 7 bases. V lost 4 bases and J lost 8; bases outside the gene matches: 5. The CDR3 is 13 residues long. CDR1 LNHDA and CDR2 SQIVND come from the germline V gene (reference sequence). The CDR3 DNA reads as TGTGCCAGTAGTAGGACAGGAGGTGAGCCCCAGCATTTT. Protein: CASSRTGGEPQHF. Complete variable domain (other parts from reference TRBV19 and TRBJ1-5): DGGITQSPKYLFRKEGQNVTLSCEQNLNHDAMYWYRQDPGQGLRLIYYSQIVNDFQKGDIAEGYSVSREKKESFPLTVTSAQKNPTAFYLCASSRTGGEPQHFGDGTRLSIL.

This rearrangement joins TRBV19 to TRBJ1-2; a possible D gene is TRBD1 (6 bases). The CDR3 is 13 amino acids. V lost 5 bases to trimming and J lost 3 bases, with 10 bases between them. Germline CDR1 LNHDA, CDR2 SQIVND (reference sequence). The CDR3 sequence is CASSAQGYYGYTF. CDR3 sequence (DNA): TGTGCCAGTAGTGCCCAGGGGTACTATGGCTACACCTTC.

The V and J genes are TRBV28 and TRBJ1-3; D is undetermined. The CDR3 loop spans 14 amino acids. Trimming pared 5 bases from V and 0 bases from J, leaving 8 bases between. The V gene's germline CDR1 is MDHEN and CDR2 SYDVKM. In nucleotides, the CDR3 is TGTGCCAGCAGTGTAATAAACTCTGGAAACACCATATATTTT. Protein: CASSVINSGNTIYF.

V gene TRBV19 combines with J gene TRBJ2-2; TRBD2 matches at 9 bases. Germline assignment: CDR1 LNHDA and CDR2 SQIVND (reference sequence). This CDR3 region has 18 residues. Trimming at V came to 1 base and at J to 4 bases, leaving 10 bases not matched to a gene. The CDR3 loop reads CASSIGGSGGASTGELFF. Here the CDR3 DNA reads TGTGCCAGTAGTATAGGAGGTAGCGGGGGCGCCAGCACCGGGGAGCTGTTTTTT.

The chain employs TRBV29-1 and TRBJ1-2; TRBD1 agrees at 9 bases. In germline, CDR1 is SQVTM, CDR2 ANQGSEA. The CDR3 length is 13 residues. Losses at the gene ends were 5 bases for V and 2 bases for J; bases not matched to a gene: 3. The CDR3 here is CSVRDRENYGYTF. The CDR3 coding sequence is TGCAGCGTTAGGGACAGGGAGAACTATGGCTACACCTTC.

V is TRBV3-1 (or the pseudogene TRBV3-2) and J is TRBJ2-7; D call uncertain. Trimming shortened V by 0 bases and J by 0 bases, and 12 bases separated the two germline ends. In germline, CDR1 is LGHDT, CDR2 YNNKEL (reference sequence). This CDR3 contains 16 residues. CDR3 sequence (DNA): TGTGCCAGCAGCCAAGAGTGGGCCTTCAGCTCCTACGAGCAGTACTTC. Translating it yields CASSQEWAFSSYEQYF.

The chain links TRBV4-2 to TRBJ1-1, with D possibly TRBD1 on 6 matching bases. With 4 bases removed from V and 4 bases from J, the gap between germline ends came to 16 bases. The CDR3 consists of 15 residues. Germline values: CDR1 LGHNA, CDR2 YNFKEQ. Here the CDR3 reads CASSPNRVVGTEAFF. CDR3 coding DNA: TGTGCCAGCAGCCCCAACAGGGTGGTTGGCACTGAAGCTTTCTTT.

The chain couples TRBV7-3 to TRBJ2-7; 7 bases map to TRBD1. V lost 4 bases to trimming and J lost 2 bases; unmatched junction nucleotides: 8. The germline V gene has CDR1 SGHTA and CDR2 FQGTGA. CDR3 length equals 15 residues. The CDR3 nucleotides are TGTGCCAGCAGCTCCCACCCGGGGACAGCCTACGAGCAGTACTTC. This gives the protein CASSSHPGTAYEQYF.

The chain's CDR3 is CASSSDRANTEAFF. In nucleotides, the CDR3 is TGTGCCAGCAGCTCCGACAGAGCAAACACTGAAGCTTTCTTT. This rearrangement joins TRBV7-9 to TRBJ1-1, with TRBD1 as a possible D gene (5 bases). The CDR3 totals 14 residues. V was cut by 4 bases and J by 2 bases, with 11 bases left in between. In germline, CDR1 is SEHNR, CDR2 FQNEAQ (reference sequence).

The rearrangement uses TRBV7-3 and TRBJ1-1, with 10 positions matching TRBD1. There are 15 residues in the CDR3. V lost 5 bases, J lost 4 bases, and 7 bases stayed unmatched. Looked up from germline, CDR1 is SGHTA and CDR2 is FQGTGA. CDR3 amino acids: CASSTTGGAGTEAFF. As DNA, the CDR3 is TGTGCCAGCAGCACGACAGGGGGCGCGGGCACTGAAGCTTTCTTT. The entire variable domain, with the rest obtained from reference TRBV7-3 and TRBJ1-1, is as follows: GAGVSQTPSNKVTEKGKYVELRCDPISGHTALYWYRQSLGQGPEFLIYFQGTGAADDSGLPNDRFFAVRPEGSVSTLKIQRTERGDSAVYLCASSTTGGAGTEAFFGQGTRLTVV.

Written as DNA, the CDR3 is TGTGCCACCAGTGGGGGGGGGAGGAATGAGCAGTTCTTC. It specifies CATSGGGRNEQFF. The rearrangement links TRBV24-1 to TRBJ2-1; TRBD2 matches 7 bases. The CDR3 covers 13 residues. The germline CDR1 and CDR2 sequences are KGHDR and SFDVKD. The J segment lost 7 bases and the V segment lost 5 bases, leaving 4 bases of the junction unmatched.

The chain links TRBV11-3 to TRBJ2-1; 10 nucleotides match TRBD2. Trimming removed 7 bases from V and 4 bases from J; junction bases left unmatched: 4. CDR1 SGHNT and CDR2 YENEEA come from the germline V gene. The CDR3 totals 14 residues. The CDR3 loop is CASTPTSGYNEQFF. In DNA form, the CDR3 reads TGTGCCAGCACCCCGACTAGCGGGTACAATGAGCAGTTCTTC.

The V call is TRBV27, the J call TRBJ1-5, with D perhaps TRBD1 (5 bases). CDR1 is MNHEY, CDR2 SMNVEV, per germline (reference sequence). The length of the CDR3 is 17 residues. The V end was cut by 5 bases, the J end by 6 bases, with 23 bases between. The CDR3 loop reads CASSPKGPGRGGQPQHF. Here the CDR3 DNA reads TGTGCCAGCAGTCCTAAAGGTCCGGGGCGCGGGGGTCAGCCCCAGCATTTT.

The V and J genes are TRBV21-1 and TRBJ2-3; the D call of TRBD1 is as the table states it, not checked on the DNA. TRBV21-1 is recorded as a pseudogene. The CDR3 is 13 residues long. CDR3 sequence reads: CASRQVSTDTQYF. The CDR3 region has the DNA TGTGCCAGCAGACAGGTTAGCACAGATACGCAGTATTTT.

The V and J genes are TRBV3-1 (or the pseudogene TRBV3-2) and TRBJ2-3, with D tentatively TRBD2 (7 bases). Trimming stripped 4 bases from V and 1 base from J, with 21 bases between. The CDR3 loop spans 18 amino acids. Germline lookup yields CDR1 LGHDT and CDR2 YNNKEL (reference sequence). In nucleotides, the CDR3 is TGTGCCAGCAGCCCTGGAGTCACGGGGGCGGGGGGCACAGATACGCAGTATTTT. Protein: CASSPGVTGAGGTDTQYF.

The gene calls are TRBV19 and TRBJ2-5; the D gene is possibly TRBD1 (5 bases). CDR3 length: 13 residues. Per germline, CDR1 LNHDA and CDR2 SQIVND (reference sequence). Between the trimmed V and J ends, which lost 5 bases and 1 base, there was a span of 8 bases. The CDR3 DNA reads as TGTGCCAGTAGTTTTCAGGGCCAAGAGACCCAGTACTTC. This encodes CASSFQGQETQYF.

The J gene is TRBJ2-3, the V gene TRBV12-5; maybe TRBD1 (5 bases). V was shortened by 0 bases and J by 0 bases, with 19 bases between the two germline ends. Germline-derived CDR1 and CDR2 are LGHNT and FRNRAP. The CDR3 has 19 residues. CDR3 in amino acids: CASGLVVVGLGSSTDTQYF. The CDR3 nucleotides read TGTGCTAGTGGTTTGGTAGTTGTGGGGCTTGGGTCTAGCACAGATACGCAGTATTTT.

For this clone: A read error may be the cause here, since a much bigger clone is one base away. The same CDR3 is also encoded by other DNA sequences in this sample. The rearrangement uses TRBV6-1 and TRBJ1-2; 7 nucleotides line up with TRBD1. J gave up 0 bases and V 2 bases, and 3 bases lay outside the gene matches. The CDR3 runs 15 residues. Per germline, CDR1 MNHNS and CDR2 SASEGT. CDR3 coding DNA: TGTGCCAGCAGTGAATGGACAGGCTCTAACTATGGCTACACCTTC. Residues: CASSEWTGSNYGYTF.

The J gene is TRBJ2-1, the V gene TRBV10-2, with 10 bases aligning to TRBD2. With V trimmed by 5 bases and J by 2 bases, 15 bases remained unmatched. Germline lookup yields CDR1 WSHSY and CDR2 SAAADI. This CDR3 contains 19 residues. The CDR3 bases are TGCGCCAGCAGTCCTCGGCCTCCAGCGGGGGGGCCTCCCTACAATGAGCAGTTCTTC. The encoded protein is CASSPRPPAGGPPYNEQFF.

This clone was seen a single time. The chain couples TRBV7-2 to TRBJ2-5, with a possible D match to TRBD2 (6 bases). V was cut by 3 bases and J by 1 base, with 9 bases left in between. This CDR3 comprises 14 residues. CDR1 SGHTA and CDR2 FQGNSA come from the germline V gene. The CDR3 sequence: CASSFQGGQETQYF. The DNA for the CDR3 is TGTGCCAGCAGCTTCCAGGGAGGCCAAGAGACCCAGTACTTC.